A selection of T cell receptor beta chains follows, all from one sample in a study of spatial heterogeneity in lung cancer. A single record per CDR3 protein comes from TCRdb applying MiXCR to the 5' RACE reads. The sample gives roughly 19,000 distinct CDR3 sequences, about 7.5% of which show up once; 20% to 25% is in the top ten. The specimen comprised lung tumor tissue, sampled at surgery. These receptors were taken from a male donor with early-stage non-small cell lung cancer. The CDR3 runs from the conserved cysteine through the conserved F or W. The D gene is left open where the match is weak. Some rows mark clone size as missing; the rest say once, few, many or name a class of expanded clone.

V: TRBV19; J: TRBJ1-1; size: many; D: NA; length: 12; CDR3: CASQIGRGAAFF; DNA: TGTGCCAGCCAAATTGGTCGGGGTGCAGCTTTCTTT
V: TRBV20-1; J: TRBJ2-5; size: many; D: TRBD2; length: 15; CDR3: CSASRSGSPQETQYF; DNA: TGCAGTGCTAGTAGAAGCGGGAGCCCCCAAGAGACCCAGTACTTC
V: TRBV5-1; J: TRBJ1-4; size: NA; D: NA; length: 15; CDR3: CASSPTGNFNEKLFF; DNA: TGCGCCAGCAGCCCAACCGGGAACTTTAATGAAAAACTGTTTTTT
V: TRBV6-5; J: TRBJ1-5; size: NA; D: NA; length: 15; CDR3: CASSYSGGANQPQHF; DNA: TGTGCCAGCAGTTACTCAGGGGGGGCAAATCAGCCCCAGCATTTT
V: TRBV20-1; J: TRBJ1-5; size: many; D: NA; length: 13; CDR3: CSARVDSNQPQHF; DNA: TGCAGTGCTAGAGTGGATAGCAATCAGCCCCAGCATTTT
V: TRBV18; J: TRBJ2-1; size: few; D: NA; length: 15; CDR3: CASSLSGNFYNEQFF; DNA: TGTGCCAGCTCCCTGTCAGGGAATTTCTACAATGAGCAGTTCTTC
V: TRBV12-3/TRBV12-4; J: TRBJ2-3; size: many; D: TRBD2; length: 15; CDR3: CASSLTGGSTDTQYF; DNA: TGTGCCAGCAGTTTAACCGGGGGGAGCACAGATACGCAGTATTTT
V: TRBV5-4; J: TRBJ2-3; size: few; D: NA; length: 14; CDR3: CASKGGGLTDTQYF; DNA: TGTGCCAGCAAGGGGGGAGGTCTCACAGATACGCAGTATTTT
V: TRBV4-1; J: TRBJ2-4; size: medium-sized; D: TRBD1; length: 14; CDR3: CASTQTGAKNIQYF; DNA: TGCGCCAGCACCCAGACAGGGGCCAAAAACATTCAGTACTTC
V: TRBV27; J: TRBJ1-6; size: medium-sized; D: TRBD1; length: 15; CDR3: CASRRTGAGVSPLHF; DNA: TGTGCCAGCAGAAGGACAGGGGCGGGGGTGTCACCCCTCCACTTT
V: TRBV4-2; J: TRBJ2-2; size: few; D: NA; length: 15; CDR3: CASSQNIGWNGELFF; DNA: TGTGCCAGCAGCCAGAACATAGGATGGAACGGGGAGCTGTTTTTT
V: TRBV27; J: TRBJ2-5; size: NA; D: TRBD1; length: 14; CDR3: CASSPGTAKETQYF; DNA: TGTGCCAGCAGCCCCGGGACAGCGAAAGAGACCCAGTACTTC
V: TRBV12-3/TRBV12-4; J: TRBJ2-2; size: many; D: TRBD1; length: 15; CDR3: CASSPDRGLGGELFF; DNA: TGTGCCAGCAGCCCGGACAGGGGGCTGGGCGGGGAGCTGTTTTTT
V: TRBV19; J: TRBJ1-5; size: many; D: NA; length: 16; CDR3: CASSRDPLLGNQPQHF; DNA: TGTGCCAGCAGCAGGGACCCCCTACTTGGGAATCAGCCCCAGCATTTT
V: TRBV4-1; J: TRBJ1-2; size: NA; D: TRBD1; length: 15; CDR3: CASSQWTGQGYGYTF; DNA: TGCGCCAGCAGCCAGTGGACAGGGCAGGGCTATGGCTACACCTTC
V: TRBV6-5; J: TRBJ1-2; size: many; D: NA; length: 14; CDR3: CASSYYLGGGGYTF; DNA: TGTGCCAGCAGTTACTATCTTGGGGGCGGAGGCTACACCTTC
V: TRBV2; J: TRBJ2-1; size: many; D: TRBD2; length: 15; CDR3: CASRRLAGAYNEQFF; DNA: TGTGCCAGCAGAAGACTAGCGGGAGCCTACAATGAGCAGTTCTTC
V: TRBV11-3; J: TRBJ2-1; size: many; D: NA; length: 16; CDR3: CASSLVGTSSYNEQFF; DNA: TGTGCCAGCAGCTTAGTGGGGACAAGCTCCTACAATGAGCAGTTCTTC
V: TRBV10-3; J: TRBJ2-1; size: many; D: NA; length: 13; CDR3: CAISPRAPNEQFF; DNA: TGTGCCATCAGCCCCAGGGCCCCCAATGAGCAGTTCTTC
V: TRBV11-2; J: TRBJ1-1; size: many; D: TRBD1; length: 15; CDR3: CASSSGTGGRTEAFF; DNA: TGTGCCAGCAGCTCGGGGACAGGGGGCAGGACTGAAGCTTTCTTT
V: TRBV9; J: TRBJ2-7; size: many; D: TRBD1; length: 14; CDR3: CASNSGTATYEQYF; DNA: TGTGCCAGCAACTCCGGGACAGCAACCTACGAGCAGTACTTC
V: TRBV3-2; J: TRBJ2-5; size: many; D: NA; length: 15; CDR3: CASSQQGARVETQYF; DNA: TGTGCCAGCAGCCAGCAGGGGGCGCGGGTCGAGACCCAGTACTTC
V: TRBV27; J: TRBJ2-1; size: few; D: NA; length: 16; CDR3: CASSLRELLLGGEQFF; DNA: TGTGCCAGCAGTTTAAGGGAGCTACTATTAGGGGGTGAGCAGTTCTTC
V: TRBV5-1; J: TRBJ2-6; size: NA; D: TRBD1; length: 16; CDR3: CASRGTGPSGANVLTF; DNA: TGCGCCAGCAGGGGGACAGGTCCCTCTGGGGCCAACGTCCTGACTTTC
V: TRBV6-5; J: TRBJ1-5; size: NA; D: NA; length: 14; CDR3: CASSNLGSNQPQHF; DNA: TGTGCCAGCAGCAATCTAGGGAGCAATCAGCCCCAGCATTTT
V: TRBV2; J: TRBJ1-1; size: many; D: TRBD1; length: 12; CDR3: CASSERQGKAFF; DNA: TGTGCCAGCAGTGAACGACAGGGTAAGGCTTTCTTT
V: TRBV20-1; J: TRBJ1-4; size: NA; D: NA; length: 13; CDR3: CSARRQGREKLFF; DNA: TGCAGTGCTAGGCGGCAGGGAAGGGAAAAACTGTTTTTT
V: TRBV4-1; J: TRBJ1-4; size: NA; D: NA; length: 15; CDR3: CASSQVQGPDEKLFF; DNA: TGCGCCAGCAGCCAAGTACAGGGTCCCGATGAAAAACTGTTTTTT
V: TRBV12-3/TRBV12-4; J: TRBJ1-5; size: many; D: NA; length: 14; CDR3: CASSLGLRNQPQHF; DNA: TGTGCCAGCAGTTTAGGGCTGAGAAATCAGCCCCAGCATTTT
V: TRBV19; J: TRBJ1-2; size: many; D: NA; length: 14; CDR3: CASSPRDLRVGYTF; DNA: TGTGCCAGTAGTCCCCGGGACCTCCGCGTAGGCTACACCTTC
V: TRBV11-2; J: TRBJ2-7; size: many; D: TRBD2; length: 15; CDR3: CASSFNSGGRHEQYF; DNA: TGTGCCAGCAGCTTTAATAGCGGGGGTCGTCACGAGCAGTACTTC
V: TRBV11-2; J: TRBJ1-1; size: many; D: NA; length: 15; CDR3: CASSLYRAMNTEAFF; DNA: TGTGCCAGCAGCTTGTATCGAGCAATGAACACTGAAGCTTTCTTT
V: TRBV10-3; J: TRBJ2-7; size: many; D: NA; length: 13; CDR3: CATTLRRDSEQYF; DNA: TGTGCCACGACCTTGCGCAGGGACTCTGAGCAGTACTTC
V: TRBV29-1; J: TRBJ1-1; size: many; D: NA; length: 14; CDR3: CSTRGGWTGGEAFF; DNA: TGCAGCACCCGAGGGGGTTGGACCGGGGGTGAAGCTTTCTTT
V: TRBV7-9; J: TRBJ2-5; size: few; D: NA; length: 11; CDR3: CASSYTGDQYF; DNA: TGTGCCAGCAGTTATACCGGGGACCAGTACTTC